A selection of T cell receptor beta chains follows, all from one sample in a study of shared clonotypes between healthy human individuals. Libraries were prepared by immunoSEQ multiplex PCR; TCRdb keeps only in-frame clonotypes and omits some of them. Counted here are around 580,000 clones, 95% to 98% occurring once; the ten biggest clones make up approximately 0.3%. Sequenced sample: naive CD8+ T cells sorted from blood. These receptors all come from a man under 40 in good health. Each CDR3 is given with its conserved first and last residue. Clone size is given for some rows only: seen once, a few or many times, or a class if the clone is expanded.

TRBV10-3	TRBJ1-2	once	CAIRQDAGLLSYGYTF
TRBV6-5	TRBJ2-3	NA	CASRGVEDTQYF
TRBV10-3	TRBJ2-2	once	CAISEWGDGELFF
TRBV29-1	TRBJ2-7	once	CSVEFSSYEQYF
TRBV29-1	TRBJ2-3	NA	CSVEPGSLARPDTQYF
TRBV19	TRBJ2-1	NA	CASSIFGRGPRDEQFF
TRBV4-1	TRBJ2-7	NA	CASSQGLLLYEQYF
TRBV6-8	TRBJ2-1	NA	CASRPPYTGTESNEQFF
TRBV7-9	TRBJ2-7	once	CASSLQLVHEQYF
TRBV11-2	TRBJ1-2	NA	CASSLEPGLGGYTF
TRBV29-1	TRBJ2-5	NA	CSVVFQGRGETQYF
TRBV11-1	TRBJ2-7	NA	CASSLRTGSYEQYF
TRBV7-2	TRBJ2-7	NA	CASSLEGTGSYEQYF
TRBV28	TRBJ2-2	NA	CASGVVAGELFF
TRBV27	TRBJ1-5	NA	CASREIGDGNQPQHF
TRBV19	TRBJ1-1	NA	CASRLGGNTEAFF
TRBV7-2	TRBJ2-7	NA	CASSLTSSYEQYF
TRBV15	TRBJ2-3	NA	CATSRLAGDTQYF
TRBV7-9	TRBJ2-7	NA	CASSPTGYGDEQYF
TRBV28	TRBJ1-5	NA	CASSLVRGNQPQHF
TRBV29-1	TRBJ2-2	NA	CSAKGGPNTGELFF
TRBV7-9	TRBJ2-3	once	CASSPASGLTDTQYF
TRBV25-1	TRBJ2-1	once	CASSVGTSDYNEQFF
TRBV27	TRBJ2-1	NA	CASSRRLDYNEQFF
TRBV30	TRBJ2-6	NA	CAWSPGISGANVLTF
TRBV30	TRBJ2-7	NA	CAWDRGNYEQYF
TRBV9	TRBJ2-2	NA	CASSEGLRDTGELFF
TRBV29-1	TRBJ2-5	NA	CSAELAGKQETQYF
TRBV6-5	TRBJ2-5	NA	CASSYSFDRALETQYF
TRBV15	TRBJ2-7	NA	CATSRSGTYYEQYF
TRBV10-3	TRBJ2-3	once	CAISRTSGNTDTQYF
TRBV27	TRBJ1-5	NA	CASSLYGTGDNQPQHF
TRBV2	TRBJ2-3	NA	CASSPVRDYQDTQYF
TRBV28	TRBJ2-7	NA	CASSSPGLGWGEQYF
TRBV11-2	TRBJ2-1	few	CASSLDLLAGGEFF
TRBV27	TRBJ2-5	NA	CASSMGGTGLETQYF
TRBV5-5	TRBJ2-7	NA	CASRRDTFYEQYF
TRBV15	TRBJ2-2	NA	CATSRQMSGPGELFF
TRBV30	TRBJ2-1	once	CAWSVLEFTEQFF
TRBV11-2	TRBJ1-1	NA	CASSLFVTEAFF
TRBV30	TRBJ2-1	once	CAWSVGLGGRDEQFF
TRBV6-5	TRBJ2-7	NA	CASSWDIAGGEQYF
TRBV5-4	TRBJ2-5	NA	CASSLGQGPQETQYF
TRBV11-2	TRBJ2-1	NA	CASSFLAGSYNEQFF
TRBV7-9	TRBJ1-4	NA	CASSLPTSWEKLFF